This entry lists 5 T cell receptor beta chains sequenced from one sample in a study of blood T cell repertoires in COVID-19. Sequenced by immunoSEQ multiplex PCR; TCRdb stores in-frame clones only, minus some. The table includes approximately 290,000 clones, roughly 84% detected once. Material for sequencing was peripheral blood. The receptor source for this set is a human donor with COVID-19, enrolled during active disease. The donor label of this sample is uncertain.

CDR3 loop: CASSLGAGIFIGNTIYF. In DNA form, the CDR3 reads TGTGCCAGCAGCTTGGGGGCAGGGATCTTTATCGGAAACACCATATATTTT. The chain combines TRBV5-6 with TRBJ1-3; D is perhaps TRBD1 (5 bases). V lost 0 bases and J 4 bases, leaving 17 bases between the germline ends. The CDR3 is 17 residues long. Germline V gives CDR1 SGHDT, CDR2 YYEEEE.

This rearrangement joins TRBV9 to TRBJ1-2; TRBD1 aligns across 8 bases. This CDR3 has 15 residues. Trimming removed 0 bases from V and 8 bases from J; junction bases left unmatched: 9. Per germline, CDR1 SGDLS and CDR2 YYNGEE. This CDR3 reads CASSVDPRGQRGYTF. DNA for the CDR3: TGTGCCAGCAGCGTAGATCCCAGGGGGCAGCGAGGCTACACCTTC.

The chain has TRBV28 and TRBJ1-5; TRBD1 matches 7 bases. Looked up from germline, CDR1 is MDHEN and CDR2 is SYDVKM. The CDR3 covers 17 residues. Trimming removed 3 bases from V and 2 bases from J; junction bases left unmatched: 10. CDR3 residues: CASSFKTGTVGNQPQHF. As DNA, the CDR3 is TGTGCCAGCAGTTTTAAAACCGGGACAGTTGGCAATCAGCCCCAGCATTTT.

The sample holds one count of this clone. This chain uses TRBV19 with TRBJ2-3; D is perhaps TRBD2 (5 bases). V gave up 3 bases and J gave up 1 base, with 8 bases separating them. Germline V CDR1 and CDR2: LNHDA, SQIVND (reference sequence). CDR3 length: 14 amino acids. The CDR3 is CASSINGGTDTQYF. The CDR3, as DNA: TGTGCCAGTAGTATTAACGGGGGCACAGATACGCAGTATTTT.

The chain recombines TRBV3-1 (or the pseudogene TRBV3-2) with TRBJ2-3; the D gene is possibly TRBD2 (6 bases). The CDR3 is made up of 16 amino acids. Per the germline V gene, CDR1 is LGHDT and CDR2 is YNNKEL (reference sequence). Trimming removed 2 bases at V and 10 bases at J, with 22 bases between. The chain's CDR3 is CASSQSVLAGPISQYF. The DNA for the CDR3 is TGTGCCAGCAGCCAATCGGTTCTGGCGGGACCTATCTCGCAGTATTTT.